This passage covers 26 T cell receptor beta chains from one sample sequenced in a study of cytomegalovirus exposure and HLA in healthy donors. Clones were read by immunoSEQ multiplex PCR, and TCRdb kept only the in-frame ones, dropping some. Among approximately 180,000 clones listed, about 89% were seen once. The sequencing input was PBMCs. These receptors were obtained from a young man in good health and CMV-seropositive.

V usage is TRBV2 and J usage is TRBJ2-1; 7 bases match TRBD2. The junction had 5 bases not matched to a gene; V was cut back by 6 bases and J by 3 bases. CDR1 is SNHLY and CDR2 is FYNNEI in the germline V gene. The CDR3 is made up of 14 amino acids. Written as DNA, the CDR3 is TGTGCCAGCAGGGCACCGGGAGGCTACAATGAGCAGTTCTTC. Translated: CASRAPGGYNEQFF.

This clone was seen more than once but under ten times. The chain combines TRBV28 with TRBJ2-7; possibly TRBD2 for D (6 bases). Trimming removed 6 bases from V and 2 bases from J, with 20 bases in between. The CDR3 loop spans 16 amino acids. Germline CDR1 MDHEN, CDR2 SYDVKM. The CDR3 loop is CASRQSTRDWPYEQYF. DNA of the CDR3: TGTGCCAGCAGACAAAGTACCCGGGACTGGCCCTACGAGCAGTACTTC.

CDR3 region: CASSVDTRRVDTQYF. CDR3 nucleotide sequence: TGTGCCAGCAGCGTAGATACCCGCCGGGTAGATACGCAGTATTTT. The chain recombines TRBV9 with TRBJ2-3; D gene unclear. The CDR3 sequence is 15 residues long. V lost 0 bases and J 5 bases, leaving 13 bases between the germline ends. From germline, CDR1 is SGDLS and CDR2 YYNGEE.

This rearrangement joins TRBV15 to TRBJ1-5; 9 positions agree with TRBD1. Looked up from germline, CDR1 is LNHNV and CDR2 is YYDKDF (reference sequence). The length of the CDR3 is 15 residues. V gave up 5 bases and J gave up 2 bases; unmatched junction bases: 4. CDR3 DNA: TGTGCCACCAGCGTACAGGGGGCGGGCAATCAGCCCCAGCATTTT. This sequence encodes CATSVQGAGNQPQHF.

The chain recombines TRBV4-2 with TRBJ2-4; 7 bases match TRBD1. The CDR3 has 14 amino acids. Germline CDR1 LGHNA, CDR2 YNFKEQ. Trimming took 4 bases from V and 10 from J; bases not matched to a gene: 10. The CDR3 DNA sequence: TGTGCCAGCAGCCCCACCCCGGGACAGATTATTCAGTACTTC. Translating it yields CASSPTPGQIIQYF.

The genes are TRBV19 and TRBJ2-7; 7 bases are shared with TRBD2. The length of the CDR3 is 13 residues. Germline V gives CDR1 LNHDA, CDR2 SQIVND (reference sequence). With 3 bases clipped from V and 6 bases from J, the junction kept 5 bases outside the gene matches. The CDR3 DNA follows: TGTGCCAGTAGTATTGGGAGGGAGGCCGAGCAGTACTTC. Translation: CASSIGREAEQYF.

CDR3: CASSTPGTFDEKLFF. DNA of the CDR3: TGTGCCAGCAGCACCCCCGGGACTTTTGATGAAAAACTGTTTTTT. This chain joins TRBV5-6 and TRBJ1-4, with D maybe TRBD1 (5 bases). The CDR3 contains 15 residues. Looked up from germline, CDR1 is SGHDT and CDR2 is YYEEEE. With 4 bases removed from V and 6 bases from J, the gap between germline ends came to 16 bases.

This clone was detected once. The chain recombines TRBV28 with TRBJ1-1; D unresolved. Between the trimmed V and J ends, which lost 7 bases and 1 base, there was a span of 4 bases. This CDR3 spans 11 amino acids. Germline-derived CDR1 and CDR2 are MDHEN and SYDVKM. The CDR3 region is CASTSNTEAFF. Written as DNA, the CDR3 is TGTGCCAGCACCTCGAACACTGAAGCTTTCTTT.

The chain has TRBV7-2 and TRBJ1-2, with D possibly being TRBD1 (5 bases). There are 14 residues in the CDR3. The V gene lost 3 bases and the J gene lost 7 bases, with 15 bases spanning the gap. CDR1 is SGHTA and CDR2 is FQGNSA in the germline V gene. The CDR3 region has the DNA TGTGCCAGCAGCTTTGGAGGGACCCCTTCTGGCTACACCTTC. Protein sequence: CASSFGGTPSGYTF.

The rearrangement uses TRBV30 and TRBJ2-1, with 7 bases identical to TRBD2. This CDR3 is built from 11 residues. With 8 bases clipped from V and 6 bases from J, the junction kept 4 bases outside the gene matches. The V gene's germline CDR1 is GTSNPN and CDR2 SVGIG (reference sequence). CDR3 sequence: CAGGLLNEQFF. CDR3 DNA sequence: TGTGCCGGGGGACTACTCAATGAGCAGTTCTTC. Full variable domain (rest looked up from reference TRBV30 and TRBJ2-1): SQTIHQWPATLVQPVGSPLSLECTVEGTSNPNLYWYRQAAGRGLQLLFYSVGIGQISSEVPQNLSASRPQDRQFILSSKKLLLSDSGFYLCAGGLLNEQFFGPGTRLTVL.

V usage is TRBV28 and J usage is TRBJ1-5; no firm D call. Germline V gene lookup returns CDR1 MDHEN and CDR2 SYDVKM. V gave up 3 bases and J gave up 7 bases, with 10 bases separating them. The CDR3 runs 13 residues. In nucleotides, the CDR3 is TGTGCCAGCAGTTTGACGGGTTCCCAGCCCCAGCATTTT. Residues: CASSLTGSQPQHF.

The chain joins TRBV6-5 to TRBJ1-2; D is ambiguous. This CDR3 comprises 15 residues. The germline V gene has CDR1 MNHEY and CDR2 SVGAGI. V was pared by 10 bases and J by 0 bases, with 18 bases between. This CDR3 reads CATQVEGTTNYGYTF. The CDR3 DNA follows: TGTGCCACCCAGGTTGAGGGTACTACTAACTATGGCTACACCTTC.

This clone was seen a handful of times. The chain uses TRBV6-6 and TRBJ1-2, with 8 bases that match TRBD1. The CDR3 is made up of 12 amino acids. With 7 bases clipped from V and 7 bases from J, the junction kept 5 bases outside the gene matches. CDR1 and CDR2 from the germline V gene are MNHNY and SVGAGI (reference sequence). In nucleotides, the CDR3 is TGTGCCAGCAAATCAGACAGGGGTGGCTACACCTTC. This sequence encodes CASKSDRGGYTF.

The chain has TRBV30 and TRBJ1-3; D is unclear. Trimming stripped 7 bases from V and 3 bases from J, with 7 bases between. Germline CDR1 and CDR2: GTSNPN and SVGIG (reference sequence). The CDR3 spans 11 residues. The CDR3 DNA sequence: TGTGCCTACTACATTGGAAACACCATATATTTT. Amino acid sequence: CAYYIGNTIYF.

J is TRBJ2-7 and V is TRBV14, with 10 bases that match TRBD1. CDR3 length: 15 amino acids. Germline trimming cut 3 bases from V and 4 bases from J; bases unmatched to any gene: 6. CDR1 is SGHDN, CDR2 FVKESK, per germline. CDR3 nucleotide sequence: TGTGCCAGCAGCCACGTCGACAGGGGGCTATACGAGCAGTACTTC. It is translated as CASSHVDRGLYEQYF.

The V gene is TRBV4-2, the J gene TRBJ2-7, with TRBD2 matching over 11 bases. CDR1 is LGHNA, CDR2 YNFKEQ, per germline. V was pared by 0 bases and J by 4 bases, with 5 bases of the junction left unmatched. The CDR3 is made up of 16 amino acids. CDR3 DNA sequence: TGTGCCAGCAGCCAAGACAGACTAGCGGGGCTTTACGAGCAGTACTTC. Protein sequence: CASSQDRLAGLYEQYF.

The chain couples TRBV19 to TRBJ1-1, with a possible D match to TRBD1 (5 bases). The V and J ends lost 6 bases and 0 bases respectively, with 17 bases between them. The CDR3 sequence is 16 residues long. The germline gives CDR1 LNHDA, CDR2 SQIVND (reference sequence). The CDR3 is CASRVGHTSVNTEAFF. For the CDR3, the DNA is TGTGCCAGTAGGGTTGGACATACCTCAGTGAACACTGAAGCTTTCTTT.

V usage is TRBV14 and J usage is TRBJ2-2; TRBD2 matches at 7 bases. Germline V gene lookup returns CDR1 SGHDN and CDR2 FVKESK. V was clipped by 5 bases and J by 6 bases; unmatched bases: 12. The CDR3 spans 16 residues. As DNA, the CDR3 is TGTGCCAGCAGCTTGCGGCGGGAGTCCGGGTCCGGGGAGCTGTTTTTT. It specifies CASSLRRESGSGELFF.

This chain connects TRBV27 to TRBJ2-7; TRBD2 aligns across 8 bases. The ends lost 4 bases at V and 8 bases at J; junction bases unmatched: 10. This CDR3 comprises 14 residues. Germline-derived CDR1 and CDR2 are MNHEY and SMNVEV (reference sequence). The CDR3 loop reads CASSSPSGPPKQYF. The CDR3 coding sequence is TGTGCCAGCAGTTCACCTAGCGGGCCCCCGAAGCAGTACTTC.

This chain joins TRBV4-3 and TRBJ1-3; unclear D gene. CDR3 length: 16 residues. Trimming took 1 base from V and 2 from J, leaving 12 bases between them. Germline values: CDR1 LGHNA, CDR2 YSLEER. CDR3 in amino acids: CASSQGVVAPGNTIYF. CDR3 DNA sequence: TGCGCCAGCAGCCAAGGGGTAGTAGCTCCTGGAAACACCATATATTTT.

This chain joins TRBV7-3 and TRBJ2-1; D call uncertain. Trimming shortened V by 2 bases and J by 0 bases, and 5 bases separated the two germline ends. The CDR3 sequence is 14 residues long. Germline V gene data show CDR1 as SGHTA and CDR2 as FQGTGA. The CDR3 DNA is TGTGCCAGCAGCTTATCCGGCTCCTACAATGAGCAGTTCTTC. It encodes CASSLSGSYNEQFF.

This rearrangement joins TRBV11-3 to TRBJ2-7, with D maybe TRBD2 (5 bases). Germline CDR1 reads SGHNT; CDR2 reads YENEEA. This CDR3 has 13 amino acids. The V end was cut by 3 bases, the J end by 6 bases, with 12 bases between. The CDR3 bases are TGTGCCAGCAGCTTCGGAGTAGGGAGCGAGCAGTACTTC. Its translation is CASSFGVGSEQYF.

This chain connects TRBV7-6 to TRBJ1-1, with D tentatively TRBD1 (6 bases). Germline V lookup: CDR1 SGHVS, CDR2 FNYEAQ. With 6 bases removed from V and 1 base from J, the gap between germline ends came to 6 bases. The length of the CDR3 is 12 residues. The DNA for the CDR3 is TGTGCCAGCAGAGGGGGGAACACTGAAGCTTTCTTT. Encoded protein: CASRGGNTEAFF.

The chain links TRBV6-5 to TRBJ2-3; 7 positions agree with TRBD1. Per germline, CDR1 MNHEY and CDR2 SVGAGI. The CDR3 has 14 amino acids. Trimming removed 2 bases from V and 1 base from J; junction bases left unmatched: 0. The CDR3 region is CASSYDRGTDTQYF. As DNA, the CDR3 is TGTGCCAGCAGTTACGACAGGGGCACAGATACGCAGTATTTT.

CDR3 bases: TGTGCCAGCAGGCCGGGACTAGCGAGGAATGAGCAGTTCTTC. This codes for CASRPGLARNEQFF. The chain carries TRBV27 and TRBJ2-1; 10 positions agree with TRBD2. This CDR3 comprises 14 residues. Germline values: CDR1 MNHEY, CDR2 SMNVEV (reference sequence). With 6 bases clipped from V and 7 bases from J, the junction kept 6 bases outside the gene matches.

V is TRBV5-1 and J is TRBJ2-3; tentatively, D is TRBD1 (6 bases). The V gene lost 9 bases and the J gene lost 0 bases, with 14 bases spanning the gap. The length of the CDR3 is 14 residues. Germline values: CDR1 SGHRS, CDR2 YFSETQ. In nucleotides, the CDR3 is TGCGCCACCGGGTCCACAGGGAGCACAGATACGCAGTATTTT. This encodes CATGSTGSTDTQYF.